This TCR beta chain came from a study of T cell responses to AZD1222 COVID-19 vaccine. General study findings and limits: Spike was spanned by vaccine-associated CD4 TCRs, with dominance at 160-218 and 743-854. Most donors were white British, females outnumbered males, and clonal diversity was possibly underestimated.

V was pared by 0 bases and J by 17 bases, with 7 bases of the junction left unmatched. The length of the CDR3 is 13 residues. Germline-derived CDR1 and CDR2 are PRHDT and FYEKMQ (reference sequence). Generated by immunoSEQ multiplex PCR, the TCRdb table keeps only in-frame clones and is missing some. Altogether 100,000 to 150,000 clones are present, roughly 93% being singletons, with the ten largest covering around 1%. Points on this clone: Antigen unknown.

Combined were second doses at about 4 or about 12 weeks. The input for sequencing was peripheral blood, taken 28 days after the second AZD1222 dose. This clonotype was obtained from an adult who received the AZD1222 COVID-19 vaccine. The V and J genes are TRBV13 and TRBJ1-4, with 9 nucleotides matching TRBD1. This CDR3 reads CASSLGNRGPFFF. CDR3 nucleotides: TGTGCCAGCAGCTTAGGGAACAGGGGGCCCTTTTTTTTT.